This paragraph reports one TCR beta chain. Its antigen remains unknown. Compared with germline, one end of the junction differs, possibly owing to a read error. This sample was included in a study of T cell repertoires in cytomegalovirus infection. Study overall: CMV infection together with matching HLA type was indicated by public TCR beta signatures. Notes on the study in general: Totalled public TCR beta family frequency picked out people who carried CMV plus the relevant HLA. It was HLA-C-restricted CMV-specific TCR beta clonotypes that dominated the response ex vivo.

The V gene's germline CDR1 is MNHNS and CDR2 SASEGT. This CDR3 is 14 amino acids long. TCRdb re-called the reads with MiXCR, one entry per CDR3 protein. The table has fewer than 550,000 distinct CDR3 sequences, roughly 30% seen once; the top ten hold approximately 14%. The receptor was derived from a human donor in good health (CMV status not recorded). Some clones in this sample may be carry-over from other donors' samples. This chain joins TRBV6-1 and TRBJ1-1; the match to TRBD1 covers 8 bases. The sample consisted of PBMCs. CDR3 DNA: TGTGCCAGTGATCCTGACAGGGGATATACTGAAGCTTTATTT. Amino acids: CASDPDRGYTEALF.